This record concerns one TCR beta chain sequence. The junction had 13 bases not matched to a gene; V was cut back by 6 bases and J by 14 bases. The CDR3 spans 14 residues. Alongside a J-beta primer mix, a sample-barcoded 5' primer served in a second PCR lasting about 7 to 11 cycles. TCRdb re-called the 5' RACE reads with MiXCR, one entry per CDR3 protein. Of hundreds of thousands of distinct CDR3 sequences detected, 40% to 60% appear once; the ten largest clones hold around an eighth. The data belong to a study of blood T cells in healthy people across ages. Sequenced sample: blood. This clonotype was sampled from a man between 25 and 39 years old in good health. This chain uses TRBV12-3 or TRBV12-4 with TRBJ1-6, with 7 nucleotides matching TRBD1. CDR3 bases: TGTGCCAGCAGCGGGCGGGACAGAGTTTCGGCCCTCCACTTT. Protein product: CASSGRDRVSALHF.